Included here is one T cell receptor beta chain sequence, with context. This specimen comes from a study of blood T cell repertoires in COVID-19. Study-wide background: T cells, B-cell-depleted T cells, or PBMCs supplied cDNA or gDNA.

There are 16 residues in the CDR3. CDR1 and CDR2 from the germline V gene are LNHDA and SQIVND (reference sequence). V lost 1 base and J 0 bases, leaving 10 bases between the germline ends. Some clones are missing from TCRdb's copy, which holds only in-frame ones; the method was immunoSEQ multiplex PCR. Among more than 95,000 clones listed, 88% were seen once. The chain combines TRBV19 with TRBJ1-5; D perhaps matches TRBD1 (5 bases). The sample was peripheral blood. The receptor was derived from a man in his fifties or sixties with acute or convalescent COVID-19. The CDR3 nucleotides read TGTGCCAGTAGTATAGGCGGGGCGTTTAGCAATCAGCCCCAGCATTTT. Translation: CASSIGGAFSNQPQHF.